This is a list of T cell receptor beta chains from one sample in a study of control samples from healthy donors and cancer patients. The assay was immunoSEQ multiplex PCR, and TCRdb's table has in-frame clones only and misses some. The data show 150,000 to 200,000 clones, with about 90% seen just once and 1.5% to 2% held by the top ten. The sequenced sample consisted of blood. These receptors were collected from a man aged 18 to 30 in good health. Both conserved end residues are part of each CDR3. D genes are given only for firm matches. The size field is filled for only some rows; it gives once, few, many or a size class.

CDR3 DNA: TGTGCCAGCAGCTTAGTGGGACTTGGCACAGATACGCAGTATTTT
CDR3 protein: CASSLVGLGTDTQYF
J gene: TRBJ2-3
V gene: TRBV7-2
D gene: NA
clone size: NA

CDR3 DNA: TGTGCCAGCAGCGTAGGGGACTACCCATACAATGAGCAGTTCTTC
CDR3 protein: CASSVGDYPYNEQFF
J gene: TRBJ2-1
V gene: TRBV9
D gene: TRBD2
clone size: NA

CDR3 DNA: TGTGCCAGCAGGAGGACAGGGGTCTCGAACACTGAAGCTTTCTTT
CDR3 protein: CASRRTGVSNTEAFF
J gene: TRBJ1-1
V gene: TRBV28
D gene: TRBD1
clone size: NA

CDR3 DNA: TGTGCCAGCAGGAGTGCGGGATACTACAATGAGCAGTTCTTC
CDR3 protein: CASRSAGYYNEQFF
J gene: TRBJ2-1
V gene: TRBV2
D gene: NA
clone size: NA

CDR3 DNA: TGCGCCAGCAGCCAAGATCTGGGGTTGGGTGAAGCTTTCTTT
CDR3 protein: CASSQDLGLGEAFF
J gene: TRBJ1-1
V gene: TRBV4-3
D gene: NA
clone size: NA

CDR3 DNA: TGTGCCAGCAGCTTAGAGCCAGGGTGGGTCGAGAGCACTGAAGCTTTCTTT
CDR3 protein: CASSLEPGWVESTEAFF
J gene: TRBJ1-1
V gene: TRBV7-2
D gene: NA
clone size: NA

CDR3 DNA: TGTGCCAGCAGCCCAGGGACAGGGGGCGGGGAGACCCAGTACTTC
CDR3 protein: CASSPGTGGGETQYF
J gene: TRBJ2-5
V gene: TRBV11-2
D gene: TRBD1
clone size: once

CDR3 DNA: TGTGCCAGCATACGACAGGACACCGGGGAGCTGTTTTTT
CDR3 protein: CASIRQDTGELFF
J gene: TRBJ2-2
V gene: TRBV2
D gene: NA
clone size: NA

CDR3 DNA: TGCGCCAGCAGCCGCGGGACGGACCTTTTTTACGAGCAGTACTTC
CDR3 protein: CASSRGTDLFYEQYF
J gene: TRBJ2-7
V gene: TRBV4-3
D gene: NA
clone size: NA

CDR3 DNA: TGTGCCAGCAGTCCCCCGGGGGGCCAAGGAAACACCATATATTTT
CDR3 protein: CASSPPGGQGNTIYF
J gene: TRBJ1-3
V gene: TRBV6-2/TRBV6-3
D gene: NA
clone size: NA

CDR3 DNA: TGTGCCAGCACCCCCTCCACCGGGCTTGGTAGAGGGGATAATGAAAAACTGTTTTTT
CDR3 protein: CASTPSTGLGRGDNEKLFF
J gene: TRBJ1-4
V gene: TRBV7-9
D gene: NA
clone size: NA

CDR3 DNA: TGTGCCAGCAGACCTCGACTAGCCCTCCGACTCTCCTACAATGAGCAGTTCTTC
CDR3 protein: CASRPRLALRLSYNEQFF
J gene: TRBJ2-1
V gene: TRBV3-1/TRBV3-2
D gene: TRBD2
clone size: NA

CDR3 DNA: TGTGCCAGTAGTATGGGGACGCCCTATGGCTACACCTTC
CDR3 protein: CASSMGTPYGYTF
J gene: TRBJ1-2
V gene: TRBV19
D gene: NA
clone size: NA

CDR3 DNA: TGTGCCAGCACCGCACCCGGGACTTACTCGACCTACGAGCAGTACTTC
CDR3 protein: CASTAPGTYSTYEQYF
J gene: TRBJ2-7
V gene: TRBV28
D gene: NA
clone size: NA

CDR3 DNA: TGTGCCAGCAGCCGGGGATCTGGAGAGACCCAGTACTTC
CDR3 protein: CASSRGSGETQYF
J gene: TRBJ2-5
V gene: TRBV7-9
D gene: NA
clone size: NA

CDR3 DNA: TGTGCCAGCAGCCACCGGGGGTGGCCATATGGCTACACCTTC
CDR3 protein: CASSHRGWPYGYTF
J gene: TRBJ1-2
V gene: TRBV14
D gene: NA
clone size: NA

CDR3 DNA: TGTGCCATCAGTGAGTCGCTAGCGGGGGGCTCCTACGAGCAGTACTTC
CDR3 protein: CAISESLAGGSYEQYF
J gene: TRBJ2-7
V gene: TRBV10-3
D gene: TRBD2
clone size: NA

CDR3 DNA: TGTGCCAGCAGCAAAGAAGGAAGGGGCCTAGCGGGGAGCTCTGGGGCCAACGTCCTGACTTTC
CDR3 protein: CASSKEGRGLAGSSGANVLTF
J gene: TRBJ2-6
V gene: TRBV21-1
D gene: NA
clone size: NA

CDR3 DNA: TGTGCCAGCAGCTTAGAAGGGCAGGGTGGGACCCAGTACTTC
CDR3 protein: CASSLEGQGGTQYF
J gene: TRBJ2-5
V gene: TRBV7-3
D gene: NA
clone size: NA

CDR3 DNA: TGTGCCAGCTCACCACAACGACGGGGCACAGATACGCAGTATTTT
CDR3 protein: CASSPQRRGTDTQYF
J gene: TRBJ2-3
V gene: TRBV18
D gene: NA
clone size: NA

CDR3 DNA: TGTGCCAGCACCCGGGGGGGCACTGAAGCTTTCTTT
CDR3 protein: CASTRGGTEAFF
J gene: TRBJ1-1
V gene: TRBV6-5
D gene: NA
clone size: NA

CDR3 DNA: TGTGCCAGCAGGGGGACAGGTCACACTGAAGCTTTCTTT
CDR3 protein: CASRGTGHTEAFF
J gene: TRBJ1-1
V gene: TRBV25-1
D gene: TRBD1
clone size: NA

CDR3 DNA: TGTGCCAGCAGCTTGTTCTTCCAAGGCAATCAGCCCCAGCATTTT
CDR3 protein: CASSLFFQGNQPQHF
J gene: TRBJ1-5
V gene: TRBV5-6
D gene: NA
clone size: NA

CDR3 DNA: TGTGCCAGCAGAATACCCCTGACAGGGGCGGGAAACACCATATATTTT
CDR3 protein: CASRIPLTGAGNTIYF
J gene: TRBJ1-3
V gene: TRBV2
D gene: TRBD1
clone size: few

CDR3 DNA: TGTGCCAGCCGTCGGGGTTATAGCAATCAGCCCCAGCATTTT
CDR3 protein: CASRRGYSNQPQHF
J gene: TRBJ1-5
V gene: TRBV28
D gene: NA
clone size: few

CDR3 DNA: TGCAGCGTTGTTCGGGGGGCCCTAAGCCATGAGCAGTTCTTC
CDR3 protein: CSVVRGALSHEQFF
J gene: TRBJ2-1
V gene: TRBV29-1
D gene: NA
clone size: NA

CDR3 DNA: TGTGCCAGCAGCCAACCGACAGATACGCAGTATTTT
CDR3 protein: CASSQPTDTQYF
J gene: TRBJ2-3
V gene: TRBV4-2
D gene: NA
clone size: NA

CDR3 DNA: TGTGCCAGCAGCTTAGGGACAGGGTCCACTGAAGCTTTCTTT
CDR3 protein: CASSLGTGSTEAFF
J gene: TRBJ1-1
V gene: TRBV13
D gene: TRBD1
clone size: NA

CDR3 DNA: TGCGCCAGCAGCCAAGACTTATCCTACGAGCAGTACTTC
CDR3 protein: CASSQDLSYEQYF
J gene: TRBJ2-7
V gene: TRBV4-1
D gene: NA
clone size: NA

CDR3 DNA: TGTGCCAGTAGTATAGCCCGGGACGGAGGCTACACCTTC
CDR3 protein: CASSIARDGGYTF
J gene: TRBJ1-2
V gene: TRBV19
D gene: NA
clone size: few

CDR3 DNA: TGTGCCAGCAGCCAAGGGACAGCTAATTCACCCCTCCACTTT
CDR3 protein: CASSQGTANSPLHF
J gene: TRBJ1-6
V gene: TRBV3-1/TRBV3-2
D gene: NA
clone size: NA

CDR3 DNA: TGTGCCAGCAGCACAGAAGTAGGGCGGGCGAACACCGGGGAGCTGTTTTTT
CDR3 protein: CASSTEVGRANTGELFF
J gene: TRBJ2-2
V gene: TRBV5-4
D gene: NA
clone size: NA

CDR3 DNA: TGTGCCAGCAAGAGGGCAGGGACGTATGGCTACACCTTC
CDR3 protein: CASKRAGTYGYTF
J gene: TRBJ1-2
V gene: TRBV6-5
D gene: NA
clone size: NA

CDR3 DNA: TGCGCCAGCAGCCCCCAACTGACAGGCGACACCTACGAGCAGTACTTC
CDR3 protein: CASSPQLTGDTYEQYF
J gene: TRBJ2-7
V gene: TRBV4-1
D gene: NA
clone size: NA

CDR3 DNA: TGTGCCAGCAGCCCTTTGGGGGGCGGGCAGCCCCAGCATTTT
CDR3 protein: CASSPLGGGQPQHF
J gene: TRBJ1-5
V gene: TRBV7-9
D gene: NA
clone size: NA

CDR3 DNA: TGTGCCACCAGCAGAGTCGGGACAGGGGACAACGTCCTGACTTTC
CDR3 protein: CATSRVGTGDNVLTF
J gene: TRBJ2-6
V gene: TRBV15
D gene: TRBD1
clone size: NA

CDR3 DNA: TGCAGTGCTTCCCCGGGTGGGACCCAGTACTTC
CDR3 protein: CSASPGGTQYF
J gene: TRBJ2-5
V gene: TRBV20-1
D gene: NA
clone size: few

CDR3 DNA: TGTGCCAGCAGTTACTCTGAAGATCAGCCCCAGCATTTT
CDR3 protein: CASSYSEDQPQHF
J gene: TRBJ1-5
V gene: TRBV6-5
D gene: NA
clone size: NA

CDR3 DNA: TGTGCCAGCAGCTTAGATAGGGGCGTCACCGGGGAGCTGTTTTTT
CDR3 protein: CASSLDRGVTGELFF
J gene: TRBJ2-2
V gene: TRBV7-2
D gene: NA
clone size: NA

CDR3 DNA: TGTGCCACCAGCAGACGGGAGGTAGGCTATGGCTACACCTTC
CDR3 protein: CATSRREVGYGYTF
J gene: TRBJ1-2
V gene: TRBV15
D gene: NA
clone size: NA